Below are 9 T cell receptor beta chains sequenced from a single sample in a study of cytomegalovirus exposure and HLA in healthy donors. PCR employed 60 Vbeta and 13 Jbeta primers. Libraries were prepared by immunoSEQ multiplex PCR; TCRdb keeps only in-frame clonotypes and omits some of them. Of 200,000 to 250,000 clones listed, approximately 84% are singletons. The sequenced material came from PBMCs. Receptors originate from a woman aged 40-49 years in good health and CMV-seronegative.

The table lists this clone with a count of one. CDR3 DNA: TGCGCCAGCAGCCAACCGGGAGCGGAAGAGACCCAGTACTTC. Its translation: CASSQPGAEETQYF. V is TRBV4-1 and J is TRBJ2-5; perhaps TRBD2 as D (6 bases). V lost 2 bases and J lost 3, with 10 bases in between. The CDR3 sequence is 14 residues long. The germline V gene has CDR1 MGHRA and CDR2 YSYEKL.

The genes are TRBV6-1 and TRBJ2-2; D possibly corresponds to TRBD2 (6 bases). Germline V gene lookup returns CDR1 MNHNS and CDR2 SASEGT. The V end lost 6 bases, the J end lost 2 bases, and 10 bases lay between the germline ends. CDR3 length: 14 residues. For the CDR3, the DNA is TGTGCCAGCAGACGGGGGAAAAACACCGGGGAGCTGTTTTTT. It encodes CASRRGKNTGELFF.

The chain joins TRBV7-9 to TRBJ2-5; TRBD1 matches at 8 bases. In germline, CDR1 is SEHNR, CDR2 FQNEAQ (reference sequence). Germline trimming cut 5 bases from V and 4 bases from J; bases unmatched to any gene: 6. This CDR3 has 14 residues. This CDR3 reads CASSHKGQGETQYF. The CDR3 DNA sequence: TGTGCCAGCAGCCATAAAGGACAGGGAGAGACCCAGTACTTC.

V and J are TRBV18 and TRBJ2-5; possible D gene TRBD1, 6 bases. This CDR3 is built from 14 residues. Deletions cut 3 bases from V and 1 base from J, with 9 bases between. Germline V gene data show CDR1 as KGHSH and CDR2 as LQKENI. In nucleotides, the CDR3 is TGTGCCAGCTCACCTACAGGGATCCAAGAGACCCAGTACTTC. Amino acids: CASSPTGIQETQYF.

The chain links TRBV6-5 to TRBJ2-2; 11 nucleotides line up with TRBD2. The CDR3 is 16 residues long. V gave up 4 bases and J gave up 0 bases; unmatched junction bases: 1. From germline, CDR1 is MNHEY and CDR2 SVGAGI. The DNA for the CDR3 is TGTGCCAGCAGTTCACTAGCGGGGGCGAACACCGGGGAGCTGTTTTTT. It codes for CASSSLAGANTGELFF.

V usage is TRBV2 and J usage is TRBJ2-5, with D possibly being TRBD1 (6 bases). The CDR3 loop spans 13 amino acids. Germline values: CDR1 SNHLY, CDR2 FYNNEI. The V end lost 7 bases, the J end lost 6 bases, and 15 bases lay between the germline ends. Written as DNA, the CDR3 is TGTGCCAGCATTGGACAGACCCCCCAGACCCAGTACTTC. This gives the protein CASIGQTPQTQYF. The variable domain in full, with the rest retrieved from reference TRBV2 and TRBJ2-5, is EPEVTQTPSHQVTQMGQEVILRCVPISNHLYFYWYRQILGQKVEFLVSFYNNEISEKSEIFDDQFSVERPDGSNFTLKIRSTKLEDSAMYFCASIGQTPQTQYFGPGTRLLVL.

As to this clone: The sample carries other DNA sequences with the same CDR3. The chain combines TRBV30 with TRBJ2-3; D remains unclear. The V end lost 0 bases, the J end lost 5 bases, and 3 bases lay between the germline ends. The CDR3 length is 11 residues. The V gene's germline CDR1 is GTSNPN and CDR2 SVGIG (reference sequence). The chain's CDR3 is CAWSVLDTQYF. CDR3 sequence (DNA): TGTGCCTGGAGTGTCTTAGATACGCAGTATTTT.

As DNA, the CDR3 is TGTGCCAGCGCTATCGGGACAGGATCCTACGAGCAGTACTTC. It encodes CASAIGTGSYEQYF. V is TRBV5-5 and J is TRBJ2-7; 8 nucleotides agree with TRBD1. V shed 7 bases and J 1 base; nucleotides not matched to a gene: 7. The CDR3 spans 14 residues. CDR1 and CDR2 from the germline V gene are SGHKS and YYEKEE (reference sequence).

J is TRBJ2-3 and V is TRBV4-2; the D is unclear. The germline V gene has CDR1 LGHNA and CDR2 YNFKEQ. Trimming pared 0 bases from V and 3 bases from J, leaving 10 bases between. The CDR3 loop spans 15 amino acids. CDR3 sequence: CASSQDGPSTDTQYF. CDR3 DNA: TGTGCCAGCAGCCAAGATGGCCCTTCAACAGATACGCAGTATTTT.